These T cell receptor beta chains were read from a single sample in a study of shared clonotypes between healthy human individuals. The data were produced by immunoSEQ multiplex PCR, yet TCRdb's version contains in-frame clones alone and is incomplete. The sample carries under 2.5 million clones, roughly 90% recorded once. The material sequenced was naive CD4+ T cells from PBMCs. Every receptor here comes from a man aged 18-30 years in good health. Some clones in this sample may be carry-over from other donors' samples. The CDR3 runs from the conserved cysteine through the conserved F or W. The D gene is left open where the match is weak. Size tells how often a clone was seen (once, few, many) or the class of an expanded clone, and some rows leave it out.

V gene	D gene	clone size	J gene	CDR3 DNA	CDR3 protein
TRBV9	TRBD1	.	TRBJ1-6	TGTGCCAGCAGCGTAGGCGGGAGGGGGCATTCACCCCTCCACTTT	CASSVGGRGHSPLHF
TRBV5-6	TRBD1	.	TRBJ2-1	TGTGCCAGCAGCTTGGATGTAGGGGGCTACGGTGAGCAGTTCTTC	CASSLDVGGYGEQFF
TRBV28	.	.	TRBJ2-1	TGTGCCAGCAGTACCTGGGGAGGCGATGAGCAGTTCTTC	CASSTWGGDEQFF
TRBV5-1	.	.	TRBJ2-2	TGCGCCAGCGCCGGGACAATGAACACCGGGGAGCTGTTTTTT	CASAGTMNTGELFF
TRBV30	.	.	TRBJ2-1	TGTGCCTGGAGTGTAGGGCAGTACAATGAGCAGTTCTTC	CAWSVGQYNEQFF
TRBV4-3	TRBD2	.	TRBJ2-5	TGCGCCAGCAGCCCCTCGAGGGTAGCGGGCGGAGAGACCCAGTACTTC	CASSPSRVAGGETQYF
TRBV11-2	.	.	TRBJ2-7	TGTGCCAGCAGCCGAGGAGGGGCAGCCTCCTACGAGCAGTACTTC	CASSRGGAASYEQYF
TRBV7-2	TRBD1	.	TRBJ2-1	TGTGCCAGCAGCTTACGCCTATACGGACAGGCGATTAATGAGCAGTTCTTC	CASSLRLYGQAINEQFF
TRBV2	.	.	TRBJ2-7	TGTGCCAGCAGTAGAGAGGGGGTAATGTCCTACGAGCAGTACTTC	CASSREGVMSYEQYF
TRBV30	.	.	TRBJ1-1	TGTGCCTGGAACCCGCGAGGGACTGAAGCTTTCTTT	CAWNPRGTEAFF
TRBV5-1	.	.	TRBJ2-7	TGCGCCAGCAGCCCCCATCAGGAGGGCGAGCAGTACTTC	CASSPHQEGEQYF
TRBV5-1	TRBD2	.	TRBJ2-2	TGCGCCAGCAGCCTGGCGGGAGAAGGTTCGGGGGAGCTGTTTTTT	CASSLAGEGSGELFF
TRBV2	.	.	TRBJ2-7	TGTGCCAGCAGTGAGCAGGGGCTCTCCTACGAGCAGTACTTC	CASSEQGLSYEQYF
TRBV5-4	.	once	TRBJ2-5	TGTGCCAGCAGCTTAACTCCAGGGACCCAAGAGACCCAGTACTTC	CASSLTPGTQETQYF
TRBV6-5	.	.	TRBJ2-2	TGTGCCAGCAGTTACTCGCCGGGAGCCGGGGAGCTGTTTTTT	CASSYSPGAGELFF
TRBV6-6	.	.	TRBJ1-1	TGTGCCAGCAGTTACGACAGACAGGCGGACACTGAAGCTTTCTTT	CASSYDRQADTEAFF
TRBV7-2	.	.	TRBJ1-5	TGTGCCAGCAGCTTTCACAGAACCAATCAGCCCCAGCATTTT	CASSFHRTNQPQHF
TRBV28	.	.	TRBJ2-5	TGTGCCAGTCGACAGCACCAAGAGACCCAGTACTTC	CASRQHQETQYF
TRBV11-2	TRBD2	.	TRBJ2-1	TGTGCCAGCAGCCTCCTAGCGGGAGCCTACAATGAGCAGTTCTTC	CASSLLAGAYNEQFF
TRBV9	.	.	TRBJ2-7	TGTGCCAGCAGCCCAGGGACGCCTCTTGGCAGGGAGCAGTACTTC	CASSPGTPLGREQYF
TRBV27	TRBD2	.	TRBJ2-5	TGTGCCAGCACGGCTAGCGGAAGGAAGACCCAGTACTTC	CASTASGRKTQYF
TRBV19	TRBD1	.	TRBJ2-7	TGTGCCAGTAGTAGCGGGACAGGGGGTTACGAGCAGTACTTC	CASSSGTGGYEQYF
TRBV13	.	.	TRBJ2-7	TGTGCCAGCAGCTTAGGTCCTGATTCCTACGAGCAGTACTTC	CASSLGPDSYEQYF
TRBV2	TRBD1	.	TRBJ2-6	TGTGCCAGCAGTGAGACAGGGCTCGGGGCCAACGTCCTGACTTTC	CASSETGLGANVLTF
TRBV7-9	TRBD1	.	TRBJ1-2	TGTGCCAGCGGGTGGACAGGGTTCGGCTACACCTTC	CASGWTGFGYTF
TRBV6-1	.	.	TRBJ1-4	TGTGCCAGCAGTCCCCACCCGGACGAAAAACTGTTTTTT	CASSPHPDEKLFF
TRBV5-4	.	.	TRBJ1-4	TGTGCCAGCAGCTTGGCTGGGGGCGCGGGAGAAAAACTGTTTTTT	CASSLAGGAGEKLFF
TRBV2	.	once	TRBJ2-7	TGTGCCAGCAGTGATTATGCCGAGCAGTACTTC	CASSDYAEQYF
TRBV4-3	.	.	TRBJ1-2	TGCGCCAGCAGCCAAGAGCCGGGGTCGGGCTACACCTTC	CASSQEPGSGYTF
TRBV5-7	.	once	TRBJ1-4	TGTGCCAGCAGCTTGATCGGCTTGTTGGGGGAAAAACTGTTTTTT	CASSLIGLLGEKLFF
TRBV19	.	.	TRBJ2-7	TGTGCCAGTAGTATGGGGCTCGAGCAGTACTTC	CASSMGLEQYF
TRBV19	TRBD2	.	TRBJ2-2	TGTGCCAGTAGTATTTTCCGGGGAGGGGTTGGCACCGGGGAGCTGTTTTTT	CASSIFRGGVGTGELFF
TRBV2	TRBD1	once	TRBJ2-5	TGTGCCAGCAGTGAAGAGAGGACAGGGCGGGAGACCCAGTACTTC	CASSEERTGRETQYF
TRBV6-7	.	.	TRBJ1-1	TGTGCCAGCAGTTACTCGGTGGCGACTGAAGCTTTCTTT	CASSYSVATEAFF
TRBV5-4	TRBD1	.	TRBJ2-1	TGTGCCAGCAGTTCCGGGACAGTCTACAATGAGCAGTTCTTC	CASSSGTVYNEQFF
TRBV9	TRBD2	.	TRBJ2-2	TGTGCCAGCAGCGTTCCGAGGCCGGGACTAGCGGCCCCCAACACCGGGGAGCTGTTTTTT	CASSVPRPGLAAPNTGELFF
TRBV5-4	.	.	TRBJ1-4	TGTGCCAGCAGCTTGCGGGTTAATGAAAAACTGTTTTTT	CASSLRVNEKLFF
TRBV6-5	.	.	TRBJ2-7	TGTGCCAGCAGTTACGGCGACGGCCGGCACGAGCAGTACTTC	CASSYGDGRHEQYF
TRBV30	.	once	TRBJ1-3	TGTGCCTTATTACCATCTGGAAACACCATATATTTT	CALLPSGNTIYF
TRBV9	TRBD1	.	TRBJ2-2	TGTGCCAGCAGCCCCACTGAGGGGGCGACCGGGGAGCTGTTTTTT	CASSPTEGATGELFF
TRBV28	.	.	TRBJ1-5	TGTGCCAGCAGTTGGGGAAAAACCCAGCATTTT	CASSWGKTQHF